These 8 T cell receptor beta chains were sequenced from one sample in a study of T cells in Graves' hyperthyroidism and ophthalmopathy. From RNA transcripts, TCR beta CDR3 regions were amplified. The study used the HTBI primer set for a first-round RT-PCR of the TCR CDR3. Via MiXCR, TCRdb re-called the multiplex PCR reads, giving one row per CDR3 protein. The data contain some 300,000 distinct CDR3 sequences, roughly 15% of them singletons. Material: blood. These receptors were taken from a man younger than 40 with Graves' hyperthyroidism.

This clonotype occurred many times. The chain couples TRBV18 to TRBJ1-1, with unresolved D. The CDR3 runs to 13 residues. Germline V gene lookup returns CDR1 KGHSH and CDR2 LQKENI. Trimming shortened V by 2 bases and J by 1 base, and 5 bases separated the two germline ends. The CDR3 DNA reads as TGTGCCAGCTCACCAACCACGAACACTGAAGCTTTCTTT. It is translated as CASSPTTNTEAFF.

This clonotype has ten or more counts. In DNA form, the CDR3 reads TGTGCCAGCTCACCACCGACCGGGGGCTACTATGGCTACACCTTC. Protein: CASSPPTGGYYGYTF. This chain connects TRBV18 to TRBJ1-2; tentatively, D is TRBD1 (6 bases). The CDR3 runs to 15 residues. Trimming removed 0 bases from V and 3 bases from J, with 11 bases in between. Germline CDR1 and CDR2: KGHSH and LQKENI.

Details on this clonotype: Sequence at one end of the junction differs from germline and may be a read error. The rearrangement uses TRBV12-3 or TRBV12-4 and TRBJ1-5, with D unclear. The CDR3 loop spans 14 amino acids. The CDR3 bases are TGTGTCAGCAGTTTTTACGGCCTCAATCAGCCCCAGCATTTT. This encodes CVSSFYGLNQPQHF.

This clonotype was recorded many times. This chain links TRBV3-1 with TRBJ1-5; D uncertain. Germline V CDR1 and CDR2: LGHDT, YNNKEL (reference sequence). This CDR3 contains 14 residues. V was cut by 0 bases and J by 5 bases, with 8 bases left in between. CDR3 loop: CASSQDRGDQPQHF. As DNA, the CDR3 is TGTGCCAGCAGCCAAGATCGAGGAGATCAGCCCCAGCATTTT.

The chain is built from TRBV7-9 and TRBJ2-2; TRBD2 is a possible D gene (6 bases). The CDR3 extends over 17 amino acids. Germline V CDR1 and CDR2: SEHNR, FQNEAQ (reference sequence). The ends were cut back, 5 bases at V and 3 bases at J, with 19 bases in the middle. The DNA of the CDR3 is TGTGCCAGCAGCCCACCCCTTGGACTACAAGACACCGGGGAGCTGTTTTTT. It translates to CASSPPLGLQDTGELFF.

Here the CDR3 reads CASSLSPSRERTSYEQYF. The CDR3 DNA reads TGTGCCAGCAGCTTATCACCCTCGAGGGAACGGACATCCTACGAGCAGTACTTC. The chain combines TRBV11-2 with TRBJ2-7; either TRBD1 or TRBD2 may fit D (5 bases each). Trimming stripped 2 bases from V and 1 base from J, with 21 bases between. CDR1 is SGHAT, CDR2 FQNNGV, per germline. The CDR3 contains 18 residues.

The V and J genes are TRBV11-2 and TRBJ2-1, with 9 bases lining up with TRBD1. The germline CDR1 and CDR2 sequences are SGHAT and FQNNGV. Trimming cost V 6 bases and J 7 bases; bases outside gene matches: 7. The CDR3 covers 14 residues. CDR3 region: CASRKGDRANEQFF. The CDR3, as DNA: TGTGCCAGCAGAAAGGGGGACAGGGCGAATGAGCAGTTCTTC.

This clonotype was seen repeatedly, ten times or more. The V and J genes are TRBV2 and TRBJ2-7; D is uncertain. The germline CDR1 and CDR2 sequences are SNHLY and FYNNEI. The CDR3 runs to 10 residues. V was cut by 8 bases and J by 8 bases, with 10 bases left in between. CDR3 sequence: CASSIGQQYF. The CDR3 region has the DNA TGTGCCAGCTCAATCGGGCAGCAGTACTTC.